These 18 T cell receptor beta chains were all obtained from the same sample, sequenced in a study of control samples from healthy donors and cancer patients. Clones were sequenced by immunoSEQ multiplex PCR, and TCRdb holds only the in-frame ones, with some missing. The repertoire includes 50,000 or so clones, just over 85% of them detected once, and 2.5% to 3% sits in the top ten. The sample was PBMCs. The receptors derive from a woman aged 45 to 65 with lung cancer.

This sequence joins TRBV7-2 and TRBJ2-5; maybe TRBD1 (6 bases). The germline V gene encodes CDR1 SGHTA and CDR2 FQGNSA. Trimming cost V 5 bases and J 2 bases, with 9 bases left between them. This CDR3 is built from 13 residues. CDR3 region: CASSTGQQETQYF. In nucleotides, the CDR3 is TGTGCCAGCAGCACGGGACAACAAGAGACCCAGTACTTC. The full variable domain, in which reference TRBV7-2 and TRBJ2-5 provide the parts outside the CDR3, is GAGVSQSPSNKVTEKGKDVELRCDPISGHTALYWYRQSLGQGLEFLIYFQGNSAPDKSGLPSDRFSAERTGGSVSTLTIQRTQQEDSAVYLCASSTGQQETQYFGPGTRLLVL.

This clone was detected only once. The chain has TRBV11-2 and TRBJ2-7; TRBD2 is a possible D gene (6 bases). Germline V gives CDR1 SGHAT, CDR2 FQNNGV. CDR3 size: 20 residues. V shed 0 bases and J shed 3 bases, with 27 bases lying between them. Here the CDR3 DNA reads TGTGCCAGCAGCTTAGATTCAGTCGGATCAGGGAGCTTTAGCGGCTACGAGCAGTACTTC. Amino acids: CASSLDSVGSGSFSGYEQYF.

The rearrangement joins TRBV6-1 to TRBJ1-6; the match to TRBD1 covers 9 bases. V shed 2 bases and J 8 bases; nucleotides not matched to a gene: 7. This CDR3 is 16 amino acids long. Per the germline V gene, CDR1 is MNHNS and CDR2 is SASEGT. The CDR3 nucleotides are TGTGCCAGCAGTGAATTAGGGACAGGGATGGATTCACCCCTCCACTTT. Translated: CASSELGTGMDSPLHF.

By sample share, this clone is medium-sized. Other DNA sequences of this sample code for an identical CDR3. The V and J genes are TRBV7-9 and TRBJ1-5, with D unresolved. This CDR3 comprises 13 residues. The germline V and J ends were trimmed by 1 base and 5 bases, with 6 bases remaining between them. Germline CDR1 and CDR2: SEHNR and FQNEAQ (reference sequence). As DNA, the CDR3 is TGTGCCAGCAGCTTAGGCAAATATCAGCCCCAGCATTTT. It yields the protein CASSLGKYQPQHF.

V usage is TRBV7-9 and J usage is TRBJ1-6, with D perhaps TRBD1 (5 bases). Germline V lookup: CDR1 SEHNR, CDR2 FQNEAQ (reference sequence). This CDR3 spans 17 amino acids. The V end was cut by 0 bases, the J end by 0 bases, with 9 bases between. The CDR3 spells CASSLAIQGSYNSPLHF. In nucleotides, the CDR3 is TGTGCCAGCAGCTTAGCGATTCAGGGCTCCTATAATTCACCCCTCCACTTT. Based on the CDR3 plus reference TRBV7-9 and TRBJ1-6, the full variable domain is DTGVSQNPRHKITKRGQNVTFRCDPISEHNRLYWYRQTLGQGPEFLTYFQNEAQLEKSRLLSDRFSAERPKGSFSTLEIQRTEQGDSAMYLCASSLAIQGSYNSPLHFGNGTRLTVT.

This clone was seen more than once but under ten times. This chain uses TRBV7-2 with TRBJ1-3, with D hard to call. The CDR3 loop spans 16 amino acids. The V and J ends lost 1 base and 3 bases respectively, with 13 bases between them. Germline V lookup: CDR1 SGHTA, CDR2 FQGNSA. The CDR3 loop reads CASSLGAISFGNTIYF. The CDR3 DNA reads as TGTGCCAGCAGCTTAGGGGCAATAAGTTTTGGAAACACCATATATTTT.

The rearrangement uses TRBV5-4 and TRBJ2-2, with D perhaps TRBD1 (6 bases). The CDR3 runs 16 residues. Trimming shortened V by 2 bases and J by 1 base, and 12 bases separated the two germline ends. Germline assignment: CDR1 SGHNT and CDR2 YYREEE (reference sequence). For the CDR3, the DNA is TGTGCCAGCAGCTTCGCCATGACAGGGAACACCGGGGAGCTGTTTTTT. It codes for CASSFAMTGNTGELFF.

Here the CDR3 reads CASSSGGYDTEAFF. The CDR3 coding sequence is TGTGCCAGCAGCTCGGGGGGTTATGACACTGAAGCTTTCTTT. V usage is TRBV5-4 and J usage is TRBJ1-1; D may be TRBD1 (5 bases). Trimming took 3 bases from V and 3 from J, leaving 12 bases between them. The germline CDR1 and CDR2 sequences are SGHNT and YYREEE (reference sequence). There are 14 residues in the CDR3.

This chain uses TRBV27 with TRBJ2-5, with D unresolved. Germline CDR1 reads MNHEY; CDR2 reads SMNVEV (reference sequence). The CDR3 runs to 13 residues. V was clipped by 3 bases and J by 3 bases, with 8 bases between them. CDR3 residues: CASSFQPEETQYF. The DNA of the CDR3 is TGTGCCAGCAGTTTCCAGCCTGAAGAGACCCAGTACTTC.

J is TRBJ2-1 and V is TRBV28; TRBD1 matches at 7 bases. The V gene's germline CDR1 is MDHEN and CDR2 SYDVKM. This CDR3 region has 17 residues. Trimming at V came to 7 bases and at J to 4 bases, leaving 16 bases not matched to a gene. The CDR3 DNA sequence: TGTGCCAGCATGACAGGGTATCGGGGACAGTTATACAATGAGCAGTTCTTC. Translation gives CASMTGYRGQLYNEQFF. Complete variable domain (other parts from reference TRBV28 and TRBJ2-1): DVKVTQSSRYLVKRTGEKVFLECVQDMDHENMFWYRQDPGLGLRLIYFSYDVKMKEKGDIPEGYSVSREKKERFSLILESASTNQTSMYLCASMTGYRGQLYNEQFFGPGTRLTVL.

The J gene is TRBJ2-2, the V gene TRBV24-1; possible D gene TRBD2, 5 bases. V lost 3 bases, J lost 6 bases, and 13 bases lay in between. The CDR3 totals 15 residues. Per germline, CDR1 KGHDR and CDR2 SFDVKD. CDR3: CATSDPRAPAGELFF. Here the CDR3 DNA reads TGTGCCACCAGTGATCCGCGGGCCCCGGCCGGGGAGCTGTTTTTT.

The chain combines TRBV9 with TRBJ2-3; the match to TRBD2 covers 11 bases. Germline V gene data show CDR1 as SGDLS and CDR2 as YYNGEE. V dropped 0 bases and J dropped 5; count of bases not matched to a gene: 5. The CDR3 length is 16 residues. The CDR3 region is CASSVGLAGGGDTQYF. In DNA, the CDR3 is TGTGCCAGCAGCGTAGGCCTAGCGGGGGGAGGAGATACGCAGTATTTT. The variable domain in full, with the rest retrieved from reference TRBV9 and TRBJ2-3, is DSGVTQTPKHLITATGQRVTLRCSPRSGDLSVYWYQQSLDQGLQFLIQYYNGEERAKGNILERFSAQQFPDLHSELNLSSLELGDSALYFCASSVGLAGGGDTQYFGPGTRLTVL.

V and J are TRBV5-1 and TRBJ1-1; D uncertain. This CDR3 comprises 12 residues. Trimming cost V 5 bases and J 5 bases, with 10 bases left between them. Looked up from germline, CDR1 is SGHRS and CDR2 is YFSETQ. CDR3 region: CASRSAGTEAFF. CDR3 bases: TGCGCCAGCAGGTCCGCGGGAACTGAAGCTTTCTTT.

The V call is TRBV28, the J call TRBJ1-2; maybe TRBD1 (5 bases). Germline loops: CDR1 MDHEN, CDR2 SYDVKM. This CDR3 comprises 14 residues. V was shortened by 5 bases and J by 0 bases, with 10 bases between the two germline ends. CDR3 nucleotides: TGTGCCAGCAGTCTAGGACAAGCTAACTATGGCTACACCTTC. Protein: CASSLGQANYGYTF.

V and J are TRBV7-9 and TRBJ1-5; D call uncertain. This CDR3 is 15 amino acids long. Germline-derived CDR1 and CDR2 are SEHNR and FQNEAQ (reference sequence). Between the trimmed V and J ends, which lost 1 base and 1 base, there was a span of 8 bases. CDR3 in amino acids: CASSLVGSSNQPQHF. Here the CDR3 DNA reads TGTGCCAGCAGCTTAGTTGGCTCAAGCAATCAGCCCCAGCATTTT. The complete variable domain, with remaining parts taken from reference TRBV7-9 and TRBJ1-5, reads DTGVSQNPRHKITKRGQNVTFRCDPISEHNRLYWYRQTLGQGPEFLTYFQNEAQLEKSRLLSDRFSAERPKGSFSTLEIQRTEQGDSAMYLCASSLVGSSNQPQHFGDGTRLSIL.

In its sample, this clone was seen a few times. This rearrangement joins TRBV9 to TRBJ1-3; D gene unclear. V lost 5 bases, J lost 7 bases, and 13 bases lay in between. In germline, CDR1 is SGDLS, CDR2 YYNGEE. The CDR3 totals 13 residues. The CDR3 nucleotides are TGTGCCAGCAGTCGACCGGGCGGGAACACCATATATTTT. This gives the protein CASSRPGGNTIYF. The full variable domain, rest sourced from reference TRBV9 and TRBJ1-3, is DSGVTQTPKHLITATGQRVTLRCSPRSGDLSVYWYQQSLDQGLQFLIQYYNGEERAKGNILERFSAQQFPDLHSELNLSSLELGDSALYFCASSRPGGNTIYFGEGSWLTVV.

V gene TRBV30 combines with J gene TRBJ2-3; TRBD2 is a possible D gene (6 bases). Germline lookup yields CDR1 GTSNPN and CDR2 SVGIG (reference sequence). The CDR3 extends over 13 amino acids. Trimming shortened V by 1 base and J by 12 bases, and 17 bases separated the two germline ends. CDR3 DNA: TGTGCCTGGAGTGAAGGTTGGGCGGGGTACCAGTATTTT. Translation gives CAWSEGWAGYQYF.

The chain carries TRBV30 and TRBJ1-6; D not certain. This CDR3 is 12 amino acids long. Germline loops: CDR1 GTSNPN, CDR2 SVGIG (reference sequence). The V and J ends lost 3 bases and 6 bases respectively, with 6 bases between them. Written as DNA, the CDR3 is TGTGCCTGGAGGAGGACTAATTCACCCCTCCACTTT. Residues: CAWRRTNSPLHF.